This T cell receptor beta chain originates from a study of blood T cell repertoires in COVID-19. In the study overall: Both acute and convalescent COVID-19 samples were obtained from the United States, Italy and Spain.

The CDR3 length is 14 residues. The ends lost 9 bases at V and 3 bases at J; junction bases unmatched: 10. Germline CDR1 and CDR2: LNHDA and SQIVND (reference sequence). The protocol was immunoSEQ multiplex PCR, while the TCRdb copy is restricted to in-frame clones and leaves out a portion. The profile covers 35,000 to 45,000 clones, with approximately 85% appearing a single time and roughly 4% taken by the ten largest. The gene calls are TRBV19 and TRBJ2-7; 8 nucleotides line up with TRBD2. Sequenced: peripheral blood. This sequence was found in a man aged 55 to 70 with acute or convalescent COVID-19. CDR3 DNA sequence: TGTGCCAGCCGAGGGAGCGGGGGTCTCTACGAGCAGTACTTC. Encoded protein: CASRGSGGLYEQYF. Complete variable domain (other parts from reference TRBV19 and TRBJ2-7): DGGITQSPKYLFRKEGQNVTLSCEQNLNHDAMYWYRQDPGQGLRLIYYSQIVNDFQKGDIAEGYSVSREKKESFPLTVTSAQKNPTAFYLCASRGSGGLYEQYFGPGTRLTVT.